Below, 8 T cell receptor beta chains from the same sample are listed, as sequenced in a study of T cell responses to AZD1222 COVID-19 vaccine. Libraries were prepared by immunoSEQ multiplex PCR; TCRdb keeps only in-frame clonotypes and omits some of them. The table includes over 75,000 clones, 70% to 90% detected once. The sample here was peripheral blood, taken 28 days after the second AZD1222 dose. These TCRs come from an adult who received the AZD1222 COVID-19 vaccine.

CDR3 loop: CATSRGAGSYNEQFF. The CDR3 bases are TGTGCCACCAGCCGGGGGGCAGGGTCCTACAATGAGCAGTTCTTC. This chain connects TRBV15 to TRBJ2-1, with a tentative D call TRBD2 (7 bases). The V gene lost 5 bases and the J gene lost 1 base, with 12 bases spanning the gap. CDR1 is LNHNV, CDR2 YYDKDF, per germline (reference sequence). The CDR3 has 15 amino acids.

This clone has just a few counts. CDR3 loop: CASSLGPREQFF. CDR3 DNA: TGTGCCAGCAGCTTGGGGCCAAGAGAGCAGTTCTTC. This chain connects TRBV5-6 to TRBJ2-1; D call uncertain. CDR3 length equals 12 residues. The V end was cut by 0 bases, the J end by 10 bases, with 8 bases between. Germline CDR1 and CDR2: SGHDT and YYEEEE.

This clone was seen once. The CDR3 is CASSESGVGNQPQHF. Written as DNA, the CDR3 is TGTGCCAGCAGTGAAAGCGGGGTAGGCAATCAGCCCCAGCATTTT. The chain carries TRBV6-1 and TRBJ1-5; D unresolved. Germline CDR1 reads MNHNS; CDR2 reads SASEGT. The ends were cut back, 2 bases at V and 2 bases at J, with 10 bases in the middle. The CDR3 sequence is 15 residues long.

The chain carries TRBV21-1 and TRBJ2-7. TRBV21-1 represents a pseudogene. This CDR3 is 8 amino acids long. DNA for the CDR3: TGTGCCAGCCTCGCGCAGTACTTC. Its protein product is CASLAQYF.

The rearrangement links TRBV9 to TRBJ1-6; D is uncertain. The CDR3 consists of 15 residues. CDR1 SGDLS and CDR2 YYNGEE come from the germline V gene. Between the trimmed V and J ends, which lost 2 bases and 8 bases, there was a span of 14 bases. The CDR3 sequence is CASSVEGNPHSPLHF. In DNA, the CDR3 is TGTGCCAGCAGCGTCGAAGGTAACCCCCATTCACCCCTCCACTTT.

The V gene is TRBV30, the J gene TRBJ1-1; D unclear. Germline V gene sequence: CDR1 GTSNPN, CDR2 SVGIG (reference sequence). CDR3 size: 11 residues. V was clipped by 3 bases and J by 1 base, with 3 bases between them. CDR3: CAWRENTEAFF. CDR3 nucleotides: TGTGCCTGGAGAGAGAACACTGAAGCTTTCTTT.

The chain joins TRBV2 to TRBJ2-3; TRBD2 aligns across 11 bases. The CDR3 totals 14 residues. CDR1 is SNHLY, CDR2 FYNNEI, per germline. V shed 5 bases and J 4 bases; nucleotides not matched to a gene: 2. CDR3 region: CASSLAGGSDTQYF. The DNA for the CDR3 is TGTGCCAGCAGTCTAGCGGGAGGTTCAGATACGCAGTATTTT.

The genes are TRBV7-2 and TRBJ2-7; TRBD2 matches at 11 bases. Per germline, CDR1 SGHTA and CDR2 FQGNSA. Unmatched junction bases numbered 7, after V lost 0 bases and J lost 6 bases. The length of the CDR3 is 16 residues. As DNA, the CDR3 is TGTGCCAGCAGCTTAGCTCTTCTAGCGGGGGGTTCCGAGCAGTACTTC. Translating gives CASSLALLAGGSEQYF.